This T cell receptor (beta chain) was sequenced in a study of T cells after yellow fever vaccination. About the study: Low-cell-number fractions were prepared with SMART-Seq v4 Ultra Low Input. Notes on the study in general: Post-booster samples contained most primary-vaccination clones (about 95% CD4, almost 90% CD8). One caveat is that FACS-sorted repertoires could contain abundant clonotypes contaminating from the bulk population.

Trimming cost V 7 bases and J 6 bases, with 13 bases left between them. CDR1 and CDR2 (germline): MNHEY, SVGEGT. The CDR3 is 13 amino acids. With regard to this clonotype: Its specificity is unknown.

TCRdb independently ran MiXCR on the 5' RACE reads; one entry per CDR3 protein. This sample carries about 550,000 distinct CDR3 sequences, 19% of them seen once, and the ten largest clones take roughly an eighth. This sequence originates from a man between 25 and 39 years old who received the YFV17D yellow fever vaccine. The chain links TRBV6-2 or TRBV6-3 to TRBJ1-5; D is uncertain. Sequenced here: PBMCs, sampled 15 days after the yellow fever booster vaccination. The CDR3 spells CASKDLEGQPQHF. CDR3 nucleotide sequence: TGTGCCAGCAAGGACCTCGAGGGTCAGCCCCAGCATTTT.